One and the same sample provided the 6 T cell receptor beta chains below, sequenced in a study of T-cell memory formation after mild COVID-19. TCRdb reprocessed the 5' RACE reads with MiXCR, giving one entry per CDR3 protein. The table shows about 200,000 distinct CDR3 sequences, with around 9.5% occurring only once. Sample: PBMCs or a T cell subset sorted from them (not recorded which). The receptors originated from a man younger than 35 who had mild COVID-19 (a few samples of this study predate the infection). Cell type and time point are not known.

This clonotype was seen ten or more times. The CDR3 loop is CASSLLAGEAGELFF. CDR3 DNA sequence: TGCGCCAGCAGCTTACTAGCGGGGGAGGCCGGGGAGCTGTTTTTT. The chain has TRBV5-1 and TRBJ2-2; 11 nucleotides agree with TRBD2. Germline values: CDR1 SGHRS, CDR2 YFSETQ. V lost 2 bases, J lost 6 bases, and 3 bases stayed unmatched. There are 15 residues in the CDR3.

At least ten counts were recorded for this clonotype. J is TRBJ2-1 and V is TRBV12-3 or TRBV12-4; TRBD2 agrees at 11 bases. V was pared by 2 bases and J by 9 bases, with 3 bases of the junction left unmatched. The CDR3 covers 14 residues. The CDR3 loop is CASSLTSGGREQFF. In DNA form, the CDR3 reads TGTGCCAGCAGTTTAACTAGCGGGGGTCGTGAGCAGTTCTTC.

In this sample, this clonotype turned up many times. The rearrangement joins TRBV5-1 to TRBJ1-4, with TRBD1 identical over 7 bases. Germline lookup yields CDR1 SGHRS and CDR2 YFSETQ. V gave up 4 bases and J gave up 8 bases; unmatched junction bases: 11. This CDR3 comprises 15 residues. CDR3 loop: CASSPLTGIEEKLFF. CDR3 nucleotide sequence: TGCGCCAGCAGCCCGCTGACAGGGATTGAGGAAAAACTGTTTTTT.

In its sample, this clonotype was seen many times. Written as DNA, the CDR3 is TGCAGTGCTAGAGATTCCGGGGGCCTCGGCTACACCTTC. Translating it yields CSARDSGGLGYTF. The rearrangement joins TRBV20-1 to TRBJ1-2; D might be TRBD1 (6 bases). The germline gives CDR1 DFQATT, CDR2 SNEGSKA (reference sequence). V was cut by 0 bases and J by 8 bases, with 13 bases left in between. The CDR3 consists of 13 residues.

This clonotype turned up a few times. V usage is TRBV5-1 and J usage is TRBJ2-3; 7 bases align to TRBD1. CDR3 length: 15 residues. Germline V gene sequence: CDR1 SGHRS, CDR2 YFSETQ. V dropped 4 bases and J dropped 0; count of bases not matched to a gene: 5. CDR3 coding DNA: TGCGCCAGCAGCAAGGGACAGACTAGCACAGATACGCAGTATTTT. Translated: CASSKGQTSTDTQYF.

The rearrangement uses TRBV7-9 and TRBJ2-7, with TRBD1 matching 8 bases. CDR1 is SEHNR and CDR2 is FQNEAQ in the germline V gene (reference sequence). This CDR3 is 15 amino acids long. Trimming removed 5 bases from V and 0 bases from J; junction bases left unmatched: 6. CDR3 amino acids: CASSAGQGHSYEQYF. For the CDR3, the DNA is TGTGCCAGCAGCGCAGGACAGGGCCACTCCTACGAGCAGTACTTC.